The rows below give T cell receptor beta chains drawn from one sample of a study of shared clonotypes between healthy human individuals. Repertoires were generated with immunoSEQ multiplex PCR, while TCRdb's copy carries only in-frame clones and drops some. The sample holds over 1.5 million clones, 95% to 99% seen once. The sample consisted of naive CD4+ T cells sorted from blood. The origin of the receptors is a man younger than 45 in good health. CDR3s include the opening cysteine and the closing phenylalanine or tryptophan. Each record gives: CDR3 length, D gene, V gene, J gene, clone size, CDR3 DNA, CDR3 protein. The D gene is left open where the match is weak. Clone size is shown for a subset of rows, as once, few, many or a class of expanded clone.

>14|-|TRBV11-2|TRBJ1-2|-
TGTGCCAGCAGCATTGGACAGCCTTACTATGGCTACACCTTC
CASSIGQPYYGYTF
>14|-|TRBV5-1|TRBJ2-7|-
TGCGCCAGCAGCTTGGCTTCGTACTCCTACGAGCAGTACTTC
CASSLASYSYEQYF
>12|-|TRBV18|TRBJ1-1|-
TGTGCCAGCTCACGACCTGGGGGGGAAGCTTTCTTT
CASSRPGGEAFF
>16|TRBD1|TRBV5-1|TRBJ1-4|-
TGCGCCAGCAGCTTGGTCCTCGGGACAGCTTGGGGAAAACTGTTTTTT
CASSLVLGTAWGKLFF
>17|-|TRBV19|TRBJ1-5|-
TGTGCCAGTAGCAAAACCCGGGGACAAGATAGCAATCAGCCCCAGCATTTT
CASSKTRGQDSNQPQHF
>17|TRBD2|TRBV5-1|TRBJ2-5|-
TGCGCCAGCAGCTCCGGACTAGCGGGAGGGCCGGGGGAGACCCAGTACTTC
CASSSGLAGGPGETQYF
>13|-|TRBV7-2|TRBJ2-3|-
TGTGCCAGCACCCTGTTGGGGACAGATACGCAGTATTTT
CASTLLGTDTQYF
>17|-|TRBV11-2|TRBJ2-7|-
TGTGCCAGCAGCTTAGATCTTCCCAGATATCCATCCTACGAGCAGTACTTC
CASSLDLPRYPSYEQYF
>13|-|TRBV4-1|TRBJ2-5|once
TGCGCCAGCAGCCAACCTACAGGGGAGACCCAGTACTTC
CASSQPTGETQYF
>11|-|TRBV29-1|TRBJ2-2|few
TGCAGCGGCGGGAACACCGGGGAGCTGTTTTTT
CSGGNTGELFF
>15|TRBD2|TRBV6-1|TRBJ2-3|-
TGTGCCAGCAGTGAGGCGGGAGCTCGCACAGATACGCAGTATTTT
CASSEAGARTDTQYF
>17|TRBD1|TRBV28|TRBJ2-2|-
TGTGCCAGCAGTTCCCCCTCCGGGACAGCCAACACCGGGGAGCTGTTTTTT
CASSSPSGTANTGELFF
>12|TRBD1|TRBV28|TRBJ1-1|-
TGTGCCAGCAGTTCCGGGACAGGTGAAGCTTTCTTT
CASSSGTGEAFF
>15|TRBD1|TRBV5-6|TRBJ2-7|-
TGTGCCAGCAGCCCATTGCGACAGGGGGTTCGCGAGCAGTACTTC
CASSPLRQGVREQYF